These 6 T cell receptor beta chains originate from one sample sequenced in a study of T cells expressing NK-cell markers. Reprocessing the 5' RACE reads, TCRdb reports a single entry for every CDR3 protein and omits DNA. The sample has about 540,000 distinct CDR3 sequences. Sequenced sample: blood T cells: a sorted CD56 or NKG2C T cell subset, CD4+ or CD8+ T cells, or bulk PBMC T cells (not recorded which). The receptors originated from a man between 18 and 29 years old in good health.

This chain joins TRBV5-5 and TRBJ2-3; lacking DNA, the TRBD2 call made by TCRdb goes unchecked. Germline CDR1 reads SGHKS; CDR2 reads YYEKEE (reference sequence). The CDR3 is 14 residues long. CDR3: CASSSSGRSDTQYF.

The rearrangement joins TRBV3-1 to TRBJ1-2. There are 13 residues in the CDR3. Germline CDR1 reads LGHDT; CDR2 reads YNNKEL (reference sequence). This CDR3 reads CASSLRAGVGYTF.

The genes are TRBV20-1 and TRBJ2-3; with no DNA, the TCRdb D assignment of TRBD1 cannot be verified. Germline V CDR1 and CDR2: DFQATT, SNEGSKA (reference sequence). The CDR3 contains 14 residues. This chain's CDR3 is CSARPAGSRGTQYF.

The rearrangement uses TRBV20-1 and TRBJ2-5; as DNA is missing, the TRBD2 call by TCRdb cannot be tested. The length of the CDR3 is 20 residues. Germline V gives CDR1 DFQATT, CDR2 SNEGSKA (reference sequence). This CDR3 reads CSAAPSGNGPLSALQETQYF.

The genes are TRBV10-3 and TRBJ1-2. The CDR3 runs 11 residues. Looked up from germline, CDR1 is ENHRY and CDR2 is SYGVKD. CDR3: CAINGVRGYTF.

This rearrangement joins TRBV7-9 to TRBJ2-3. Germline values: CDR1 SEHNR, CDR2 FQNEAQ (reference sequence). CDR3 size: 17 residues. The CDR3 here is CASSLAEAGFDTDTQYF. The whole variable domain, filled in from reference TRBV7-9 and TRBJ2-3, reads DTGVSQNPRHKITKRGQNVTFRCDPISEHNRLYWYRQTLGQGPEFLTYFQNEAQLEKSRLLSDRFSAERPKGSFSTLEIQRTEQGDSAMYLCASSLAEAGFDTDTQYFGPGTRLTVL.